The sequence of this T cell receptor beta chain was determined in a study of blood T cell repertoires in COVID-19. Study-level background: Both acute and convalescent COVID-19 samples were obtained from the United States, Italy and Spain. The analysed material was cDNA or gDNA that came from T cells, B-cell-depleted T cells, or PBMCs.

The Seattle patients, enrolled during active infection, were followed longitudinally. This clone was detected once. Study processing details: Estimates of nucleated cell counts were drawn from the amplification of reference gene primers. Measured with immunoSEQ multiplex PCR; TCRdb has only the in-frame clones, and not every one. V, J and clone size are taken as reported in that table, and D and trimming were inferred from the DNA itself. The sample contains over 250,000 clones, 88% of which appear only once. This CDR3 spans 15 amino acids. V lost 0 bases and J lost 0, with 6 bases in between. Germline V CDR1 and CDR2: LGHDT, YNNKEL (reference sequence).

V gene TRBV3-1 (or the pseudogene TRBV3-2) combines with J gene TRBJ1-5; no definite D call. The sample taken for sequencing was peripheral blood. This clonotype was obtained from a woman in her sixties or seventies with COVID-19, enrolled during active disease. DNA of the CDR3: TGTGCCAGCAGCCAAGACAGTCATAGCAATCAGCCCCAGCATTTT. This codes for CASSQDSHSNQPQHF.